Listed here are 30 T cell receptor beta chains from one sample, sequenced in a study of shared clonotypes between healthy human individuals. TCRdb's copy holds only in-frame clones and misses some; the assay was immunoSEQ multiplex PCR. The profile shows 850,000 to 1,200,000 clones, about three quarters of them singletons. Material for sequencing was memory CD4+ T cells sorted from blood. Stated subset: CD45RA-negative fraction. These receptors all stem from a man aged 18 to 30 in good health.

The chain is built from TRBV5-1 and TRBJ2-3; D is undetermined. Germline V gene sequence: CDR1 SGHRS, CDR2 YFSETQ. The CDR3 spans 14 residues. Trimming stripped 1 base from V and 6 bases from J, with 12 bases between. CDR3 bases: TGCGCCAGCAGCTTGTCTGGGTTTGGGGATACGCAGTATTTT. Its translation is CASSLSGFGDTQYF.

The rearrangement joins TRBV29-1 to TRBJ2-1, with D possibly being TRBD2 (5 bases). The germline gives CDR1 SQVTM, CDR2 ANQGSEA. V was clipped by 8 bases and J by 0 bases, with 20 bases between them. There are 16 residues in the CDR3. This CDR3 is CSHLSGQLGSYNEQFF. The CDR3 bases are TGCAGCCATTTGTCCGGCCAACTAGGCTCCTACAATGAGCAGTTCTTC.

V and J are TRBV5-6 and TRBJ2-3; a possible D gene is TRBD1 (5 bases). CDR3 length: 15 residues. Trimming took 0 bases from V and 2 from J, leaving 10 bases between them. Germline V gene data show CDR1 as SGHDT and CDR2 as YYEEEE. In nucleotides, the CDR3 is TGTGCCAGCAGCTTGGGGGGCCGACTCACAGATACGCAGTATTTT. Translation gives CASSLGGRLTDTQYF.

The DNA for the CDR3 is TGCAGCGCCCAAAAGACAGAATTCTATGGCTACACCTTC. It specifies CSAQKTEFYGYTF. V and J are TRBV29-1 and TRBJ1-2, with D possibly being TRBD1 (5 bases). With 7 bases removed from V and 4 bases from J, the gap between germline ends came to 16 bases. CDR1 and CDR2 (germline): SQVTM, ANQGSEA. This CDR3 is 13 amino acids long.

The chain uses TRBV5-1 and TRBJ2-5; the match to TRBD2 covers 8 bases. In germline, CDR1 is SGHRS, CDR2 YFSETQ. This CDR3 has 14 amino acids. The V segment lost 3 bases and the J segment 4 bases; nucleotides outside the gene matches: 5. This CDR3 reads CASSSTSVGETQYF. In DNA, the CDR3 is TGCGCCAGCAGCTCGACTAGCGTGGGAGAGACCCAGTACTTC.

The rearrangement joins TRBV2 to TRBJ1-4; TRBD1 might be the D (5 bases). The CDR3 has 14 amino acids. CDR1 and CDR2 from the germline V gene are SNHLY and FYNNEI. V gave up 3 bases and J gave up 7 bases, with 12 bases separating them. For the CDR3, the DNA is TGTGCCAGCAGTGAGTTGGGGGTAGCTGAAAAACTGTTTTTT. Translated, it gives CASSELGVAEKLFF.

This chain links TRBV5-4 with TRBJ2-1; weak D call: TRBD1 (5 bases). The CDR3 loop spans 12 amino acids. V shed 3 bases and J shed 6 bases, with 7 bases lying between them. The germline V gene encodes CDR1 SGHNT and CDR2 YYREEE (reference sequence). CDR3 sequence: CASSSQGNEQFF. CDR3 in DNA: TGTGCCAGCAGCTCGCAGGGCAATGAGCAGTTCTTC. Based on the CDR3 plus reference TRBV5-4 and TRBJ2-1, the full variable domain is ETGVTQSPTHLIKTRGQQVTLRCSSQSGHNTVSWYQQALGQGPQFIFQYYREEENGRGNFPPRFSGLQFPNYSSELNVNALELDDSALYLCASSSQGNEQFFGPGTRLTVL.

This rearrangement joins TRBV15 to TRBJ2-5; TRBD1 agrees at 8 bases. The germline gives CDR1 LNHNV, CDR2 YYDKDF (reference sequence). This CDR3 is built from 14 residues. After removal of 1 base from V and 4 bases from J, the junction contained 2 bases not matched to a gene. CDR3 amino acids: CATSRAGQAETQYF. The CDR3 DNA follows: TGTGCCACCAGCAGAGCGGGACAGGCAGAGACCCAGTACTTC.

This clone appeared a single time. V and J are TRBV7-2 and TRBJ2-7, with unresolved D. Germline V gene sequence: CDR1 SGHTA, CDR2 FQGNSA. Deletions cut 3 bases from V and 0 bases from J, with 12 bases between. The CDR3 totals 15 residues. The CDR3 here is CASSFDRQSSYEQYF. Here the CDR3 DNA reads TGTGCCAGCAGCTTCGACCGGCAGAGCTCCTACGAGCAGTACTTC.

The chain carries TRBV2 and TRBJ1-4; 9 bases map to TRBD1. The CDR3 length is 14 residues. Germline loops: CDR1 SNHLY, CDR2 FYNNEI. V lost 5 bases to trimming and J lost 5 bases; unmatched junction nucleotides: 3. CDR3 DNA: TGTGCCAGCAGTTTGACAGGGGGAAATGAAAAACTGTTTTTT. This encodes CASSLTGGNEKLFF.

CDR3 nucleotide sequence: TGTGCCATCAGTGAGTCCGAGACCTACGAGCAGTACTTC. Amino acid sequence: CAISESETYEQYF. This chain links TRBV10-3 with TRBJ2-7, with D unclear. Germline V gene data show CDR1 as ENHRY and CDR2 as SYGVKD. The germline V and J ends were trimmed by 0 bases and 2 bases, with 5 bases remaining between them. This CDR3 is 13 amino acids long.

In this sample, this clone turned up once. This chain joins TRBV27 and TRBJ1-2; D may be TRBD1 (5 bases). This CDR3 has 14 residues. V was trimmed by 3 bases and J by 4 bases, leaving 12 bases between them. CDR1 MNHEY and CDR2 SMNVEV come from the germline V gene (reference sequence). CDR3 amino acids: CASSFSGAFYGYTF. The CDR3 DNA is TGTGCCAGCAGTTTTTCCGGGGCCTTCTATGGCTACACCTTC.

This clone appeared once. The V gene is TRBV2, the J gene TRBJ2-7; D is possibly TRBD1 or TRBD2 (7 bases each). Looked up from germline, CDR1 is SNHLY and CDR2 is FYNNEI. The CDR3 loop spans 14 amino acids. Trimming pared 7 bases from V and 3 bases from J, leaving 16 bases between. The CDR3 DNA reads TGTGCCAGCACGCGACAGGGACTAAGCTACGAGCAGTACTTC. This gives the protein CASTRQGLSYEQYF.

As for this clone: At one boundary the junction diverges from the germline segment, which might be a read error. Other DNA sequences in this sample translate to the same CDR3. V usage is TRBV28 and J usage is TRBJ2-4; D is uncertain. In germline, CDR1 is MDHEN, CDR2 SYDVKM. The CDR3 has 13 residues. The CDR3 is CASSGDPKNIQYF. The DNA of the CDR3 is TGTGCCAGCAGTGGGGATCCCAAAAACATCCAGTACTTC.

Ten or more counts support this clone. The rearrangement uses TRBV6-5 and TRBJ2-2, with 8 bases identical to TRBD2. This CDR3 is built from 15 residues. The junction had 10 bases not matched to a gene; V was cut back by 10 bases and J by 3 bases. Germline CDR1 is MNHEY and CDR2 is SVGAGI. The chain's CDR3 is CATRSGLGYTGELFF. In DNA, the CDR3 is TGTGCCACCCGATCGGGACTAGGTTACACCGGGGAGCTGTTTTTT.

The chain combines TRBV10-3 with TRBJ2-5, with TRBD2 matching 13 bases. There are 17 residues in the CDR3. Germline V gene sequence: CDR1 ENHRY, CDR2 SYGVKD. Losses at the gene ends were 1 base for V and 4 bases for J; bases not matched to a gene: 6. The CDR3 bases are TGTGCCATCAGTGAGTTAGGACTAGCGGGGGACGGAGAGACCCAGTACTTC. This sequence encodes CAISELGLAGDGETQYF.

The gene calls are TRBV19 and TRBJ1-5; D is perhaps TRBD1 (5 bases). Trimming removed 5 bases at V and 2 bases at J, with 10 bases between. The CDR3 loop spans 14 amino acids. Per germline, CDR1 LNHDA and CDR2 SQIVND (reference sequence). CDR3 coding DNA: TGTGCCAGTAGTTCAGGGTGGGGCAATCAGCCCCAGCATTTT. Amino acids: CASSSGWGNQPQHF.

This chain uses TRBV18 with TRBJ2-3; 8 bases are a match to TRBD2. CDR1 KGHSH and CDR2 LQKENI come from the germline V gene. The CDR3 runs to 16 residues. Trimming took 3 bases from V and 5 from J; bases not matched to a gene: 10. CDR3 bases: TGTGCCAGCTCACCCCTACGCGGGGGGAAGGGAGATACGCAGTATTTT. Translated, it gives CASSPLRGGKGDTQYF.

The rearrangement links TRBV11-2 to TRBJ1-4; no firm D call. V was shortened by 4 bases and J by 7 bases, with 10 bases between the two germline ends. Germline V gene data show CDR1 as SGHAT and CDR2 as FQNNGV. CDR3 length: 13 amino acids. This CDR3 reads CASSSGRLEKLFF. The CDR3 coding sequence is TGTGCCAGCAGCTCTGGACGGCTTGAAAAACTGTTTTTT.

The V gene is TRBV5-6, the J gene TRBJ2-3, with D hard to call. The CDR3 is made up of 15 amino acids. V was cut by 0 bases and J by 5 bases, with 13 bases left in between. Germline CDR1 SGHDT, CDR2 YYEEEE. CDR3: CASSLEDGQRDTQYF. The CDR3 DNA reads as TGTGCCAGCAGCTTGGAAGACGGGCAGCGAGATACGCAGTATTTT.

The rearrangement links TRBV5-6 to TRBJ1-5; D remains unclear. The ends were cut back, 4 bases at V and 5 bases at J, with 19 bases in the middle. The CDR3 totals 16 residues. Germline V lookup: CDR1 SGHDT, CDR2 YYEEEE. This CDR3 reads CASSVLAGPADQPQHF. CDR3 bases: TGTGCCAGCAGCGTATTGGCAGGCCCCGCGGATCAGCCCCAGCATTTT.

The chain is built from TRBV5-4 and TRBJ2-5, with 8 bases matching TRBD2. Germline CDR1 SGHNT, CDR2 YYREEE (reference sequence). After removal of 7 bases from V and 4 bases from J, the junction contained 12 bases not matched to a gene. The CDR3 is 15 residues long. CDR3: CASSILGTSLETQYF. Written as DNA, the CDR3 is TGTGCCAGCTCTATTCTCGGGACTAGTTTAGAGACCCAGTACTTC. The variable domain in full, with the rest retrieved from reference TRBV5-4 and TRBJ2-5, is ETGVTQSPTHLIKTRGQQVTLRCSSQSGHNTVSWYQQALGQGPQFIFQYYREEENGRGNFPPRFSGLQFPNYSSELNVNALELDDSALYLCASSILGTSLETQYFGPGTRLLVL.

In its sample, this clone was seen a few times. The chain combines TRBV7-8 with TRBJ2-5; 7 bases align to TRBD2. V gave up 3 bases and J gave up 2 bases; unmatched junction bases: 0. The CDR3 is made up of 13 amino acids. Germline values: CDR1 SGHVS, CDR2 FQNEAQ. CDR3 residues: CASSFSGQETQYF. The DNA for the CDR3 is TGTGCCAGCAGCTTTAGCGGGCAAGAGACCCAGTACTTC.

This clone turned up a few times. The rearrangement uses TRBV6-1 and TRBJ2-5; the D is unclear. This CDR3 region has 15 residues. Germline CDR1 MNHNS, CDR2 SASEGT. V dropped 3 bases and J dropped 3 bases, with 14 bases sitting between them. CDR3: CASSDYSRSKETQYF. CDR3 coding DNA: TGTGCCAGCAGTGATTACAGTCGATCGAAAGAGACCCAGTACTTC.

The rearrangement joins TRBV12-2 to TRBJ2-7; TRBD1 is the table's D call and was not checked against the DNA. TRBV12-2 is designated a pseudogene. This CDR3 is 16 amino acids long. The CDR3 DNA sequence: TGTGCAAGTCGCTCGGGGCCGGGACAGAAAACCTACGAGCAGTACTTC. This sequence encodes CASRSGPGQKTYEQYF.

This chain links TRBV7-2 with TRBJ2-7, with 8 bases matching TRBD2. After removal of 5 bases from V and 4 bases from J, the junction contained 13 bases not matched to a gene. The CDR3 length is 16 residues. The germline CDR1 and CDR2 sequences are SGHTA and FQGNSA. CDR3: CASSAAPLAGAYEQYF. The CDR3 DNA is TGTGCCAGCAGCGCAGCCCCCCTAGCGGGTGCTTACGAGCAGTACTTC.

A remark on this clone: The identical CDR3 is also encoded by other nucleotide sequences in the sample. The CDR3 is CSASGEETQYF. For the CDR3, the DNA is TGCAGTGCTAGCGGAGAAGAGACCCAGTACTTC. V is TRBV20-1 and J is TRBJ2-5, with D hard to call. CDR1 is DFQATT, CDR2 SNEGSKA, per germline (reference sequence). This CDR3 comprises 11 residues. V gave up 3 bases and J gave up 3 bases, with 5 bases separating them.

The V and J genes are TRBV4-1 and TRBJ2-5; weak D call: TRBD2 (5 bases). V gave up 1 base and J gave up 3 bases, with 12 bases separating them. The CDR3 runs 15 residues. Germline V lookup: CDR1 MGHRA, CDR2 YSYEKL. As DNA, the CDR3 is TGCGCCAGCAGCCAAGTGGCTAGCAGTGAAGAGACCCAGTACTTC. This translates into CASSQVASSEETQYF.

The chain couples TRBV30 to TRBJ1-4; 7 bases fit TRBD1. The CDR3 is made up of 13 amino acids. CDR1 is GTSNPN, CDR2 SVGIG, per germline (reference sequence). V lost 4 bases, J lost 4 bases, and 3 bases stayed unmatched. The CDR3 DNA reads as TGTGCCTGGACGGGACAGAGTAATGAAAAACTGTTTTTT. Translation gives CAWTGQSNEKLFF.

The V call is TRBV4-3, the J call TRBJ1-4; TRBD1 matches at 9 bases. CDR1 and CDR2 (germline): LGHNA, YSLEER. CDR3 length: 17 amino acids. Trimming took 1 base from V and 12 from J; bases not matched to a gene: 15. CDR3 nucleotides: TGCGCCAGCAGCCAAGGGGCCGGGACAGGGAGATTGGTGGAACTGTTTTTT. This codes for CASSQGAGTGRLVELFF.